This is a list of T cell receptor beta chains from one sample in a study of blood T cells in healthy people across ages. TCRdb re-called the 5' RACE reads through MiXCR, storing one row per CDR3 protein. This table has 1,800,000 or so distinct CDR3 sequences, about 39% appearing once. Sequencing was carried out using blood. The receptor source for this set is a human donor in good health. Each CDR3 is given with its conserved first and last residue. The D gene is left open where the match is weak. A row's size may be missing; if present it is once, few, many or a size class.

v_gene	abundance	d_gene	j_gene	CDR3aa	CDR3nt
TRBV12-3/TRBV12-4	few	-	TRBJ2-5	CASTEVAGAQETQYF	TGTGCCAGCACCGAGGTGGCGGGGGCCCAAGAGACCCAGTACTTC
TRBV4-3	many	-	TRBJ2-7	CASSQEPGQLYEQYF	TGCGCCAGCAGCCAAGAACCGGGGCAGCTCTACGAGCAGTACTTC
TRBV7-2	-	TRBD2	TRBJ2-7	CASSLGQRDPYERYF	TGTGCCAGCAGCCTAGGGCAGCGGGACCCCTACGAGCGGTACTTC
TRBV20-1	-	TRBD1	TRBJ2-1	CSATGGRSYNEQFF	TGCAGTGCAACAGGGGGCCGGTCCTACAATGAGCAGTTCTTC
TRBV27	-	TRBD2	TRBJ2-3	CASRLAGGPPDTQYF	TGTGCCAGCAGACTAGCGGGAGGGCCCCCAGATACGCAGTATTTT
TRBV7-9	few	-	TRBJ2-6	CASSPRQALSGANVLTF	TGTGCCAGCAGTCCCCGACAGGCGCTCTCTGGGGCCAACGTCCTGACTTTC
TRBV29-1	many	-	TRBJ1-2	CSVHNANYGYTF	TGCAGCGTCCATAACGCTAACTATGGCTACACCTTC
TRBV20-1	few	-	TRBJ1-4	CSARDTETNEKLFF	TGCAGTGCTAGAGATACAGAAACTAATGAAAAACTGTTTTTT
TRBV27	-	-	TRBJ2-1	CASINRDNNNEQFF	TGTGCCAGCATTAACCGGGACAACAACAATGAGCAGTTCTTC
TRBV7-9	-	-	TRBJ1-2	CASTKDSNYGYTF	TGTGCCAGTACTAAGGACAGCAACTATGGCTACACCTTC
TRBV9	many	-	TRBJ2-1	CASSGTDNEQFF	TGTGCCAGCAGCGGGACAGACAATGAGCAGTTCTTC
TRBV6-5	-	TRBD1	TRBJ2-1	CASRLGTGVFNEQFF	TGTGCCAGCAGGCTGGGGACAGGGGTGTTCAATGAGCAGTTCTTC
TRBV7-2	few	-	TRBJ1-2	CASSLMGQVLNYGYTF	TGTGCCAGCAGCTTAATGGGGCAGGTCCTTAACTATGGCTACACCTTC
TRBV15	-	TRBD1	TRBJ2-5	CATSRSNRGLRETQYF	TGTGCCACCAGTCGTTCGAACAGGGGGCTACGAGAGACCCAGTACTTC
TRBV6-1	few	-	TRBJ2-6	CASTPRGGLRSSGANVLTF	TGTGCCAGCACCCCCAGGGGGGGACTTAGGTCCTCTGGGGCCAACGTCCTGACTTTC
TRBV6-6	-	-	TRBJ2-1	CASSSMEGAGNEQFF	TGTGCCAGCAGTTCTATGGAGGGGGCAGGGAATGAGCAGTTCTTC
TRBV20-1	once	TRBD2	TRBJ2-2	CSASLGGLVVPGELFF	TGCAGTGCTAGCCTCGGGGGACTAGTCGTTCCAGGGGAGCTGTTTTTT
TRBV7-3	-	-	TRBJ2-2	CASSTGTGELFF	TGTGCCAGCAGCACAGGGACCGGGGAGCTGTTTTTT
TRBV5-1	-	-	TRBJ2-1	CASSLGVENEQFF	TGCGCCAGCAGCTTGGGGGTGGAAAATGAGCAGTTCTTC
TRBV10-3	-	-	TRBJ1-5	CAISADRYNQPQHF	TGTGCCATCAGTGCAGACAGATACAATCAGCCCCAGCATTTT
TRBV5-5	-	-	TRBJ2-7	CASSSYDGSYEQYF	TGTGCCAGCAGCTCTTACGACGGGTCCTACGAGCAGTACTTC
TRBV9	few	TRBD2	TRBJ2-5	CAGSSRGGLQETQYF	TGTGCCGGCAGCTCACGCGGGGGACTACAAGAGACCCAGTACTTC
TRBV5-1	many	-	TRBJ2-3	CASSLTPGSDTQYF	TGCGCCAGCAGCTTGACACCAGGTTCAGATACGCAGTATTTT
TRBV7-9	few	-	TRBJ2-2	CASSLSAGELFF	TGTGCCAGCAGCTTATCGGCCGGGGAGCTGTTTTTT
TRBV20-1	-	-	TRBJ2-2	CSAGDHGGGLVSGELFF	TGCAGTGCTGGAGATCATGGGGGAGGTCTTGTCAGCGGGGAGCTGTTTTTT
TRBV12-3/TRBV12-4	-	-	TRBJ1-1	CASSLGVINTEAFF	TGTGCCAGCAGTTTAGGGGTTATAAACACTGAAGCTTTCTTT
TRBV11-1	-	TRBD2	TRBJ2-5	CASSPGDGGGVIETQYF	TGTGCCAGCAGCCCAGGGGATGGCGGGGGGGTTATAGAGACCCAGTACTTC
TRBV3-1	-	-	TRBJ2-7	CASSQVGEFSYEQYF	TGTGCCAGCAGCCAAGTAGGGGAATTCTCCTACGAGCAGTACTTC
TRBV12-3/TRBV12-4	-	-	TRBJ2-3	CASYSEGTGFFTDTQYF	TGTGCCAGCTATTCCGAGGGGACCGGCTTCTTCACAGATACGCAGTATTTT
TRBV7-2	few	TRBD1	TRBJ2-1	CASSLVTGNEQFF	TGTGCCAGCAGCTTGGTGACAGGGAATGAGCAGTTCTTC
TRBV4-1	-	-	TRBJ2-3	CASGNRATDTQYF	TGCGCCAGCGGTAACCGGGCGACAGATACGCAGTATTTT
TRBV4-3	-	-	TRBJ1-6	CASSQVGVWGEGNSPLHF	TGCGCCAGCAGCCAAGTGGGGGTTTGGGGGGAAGGTAATTCACCCCTCCACTTT
TRBV20-1	-	-	TRBJ1-1	CSAKRAEAFF	TGCAGTGCTAAGCGGGCTGAAGCTTTCTTT
TRBV4-2	-	-	TRBJ2-1	CASSQGGVSYNEQFF	TGTGCCAGCAGCCAAGGCGGGGTGTCCTACAATGAGCAGTTCTTC
TRBV24-1	few	TRBD2	TRBJ2-3	CATRGTSGITDTQYF	TGTGCCACCCGCGGGACTAGCGGAATCACAGATACGCAGTATTTT
TRBV12-3/TRBV12-4	many	-	TRBJ2-7	CASSPSRVSYEQYF	TGTGCCAGCAGCCCCTCACGGGTCTCCTACGAGCAGTACTTC
TRBV7-8	-	-	TRBJ2-3	CASSDVEVGTDTQYF	TGTGCCAGCAGCGATGTAGAGGTTGGGACAGATACGCAGTATTTT
TRBV7-9	-	TRBD1	TRBJ2-1	CASSLIQGVGNEQFF	TGTGCCAGCAGCTTAATACAGGGGGTCGGCAATGAGCAGTTCTTC
TRBV20-1	-	-	TRBJ1-2	CSAAPYEHGYTF	TGCAGTGCTGCACCTTACGAACATGGCTACACCTTC
TRBV20-1	few	-	TRBJ2-7	CSARDSSEQYF	TGCAGTGCTAGAGATTCCAGCGAGCAGTACTTC
TRBV3-1	-	-	TRBJ1-6	CASSQDRHRSPLHF	TGTGCCAGCAGCCAAGATCGGCACAGATCACCCCTCCACTTT
TRBV6-2/TRBV6-3	few	-	TRBJ2-1	CASRARGHNEQFF	TGTGCCAGCAGGGCGCGGGGGCACAATGAGCAGTTCTTC
TRBV6-6	few	-	TRBJ1-1	CASRTQGDPEAFF	TGTGCCAGCAGGACACAGGGTGATCCAGAAGCTTTCTTT
TRBV6-2/TRBV6-3	-	-	TRBJ1-1	CASSSDAEAFF	TGTGCCAGCAGTTCAGACGCTGAAGCTTTCTTT
TRBV27	few	TRBD1	TRBJ2-7	CASGTAYEQYF	TGTGCCAGCGGGACAGCCTACGAGCAGTACTTC
TRBV5-1	few	TRBD1	TRBJ1-6	CASSRDSSYNSPLHF	TGCGCCAGCAGCCGGGACAGCTCCTATAATTCACCCCTCCACTTT